These 24 T cell receptor beta chains were all obtained from the same sample, sequenced in a study of T-cell memory formation after mild COVID-19. MiXCR, applied by TCRdb to the 5' RACE reads, yields one record per CDR3 protein. This sample yields approximately 410,000 distinct CDR3 sequences, of which more than 20% are seen a single time; approximately 14% belongs to the top ten. Input material: PBMCs or a T cell subset sorted from them (not recorded which). The receptors stem from an adult woman who had mild COVID-19 (a few samples of this study predate the infection). Cell type and time point are not known.

This clonotype has just a few counts. This CDR3 reads CASSPPLVGSGVSFTDTQYF. CDR3 in DNA: TGTGCCAGCAGCCCCCCGCTAGTCGGTTCTGGCGTGTCGTTCACAGATACGCAGTATTTT. The chain joins TRBV9 to TRBJ2-3; D gene ambiguous. The germline CDR1 and CDR2 sequences are SGDLS and YYNGEE. The length of the CDR3 is 20 residues. V lost 4 bases and J lost 2, with 29 bases in between.

This clonotype was picked up a small number of times. This chain uses TRBV11-3 with TRBJ2-5; 8 positions agree with TRBD2. The junction had 14 bases not matched to a gene; V was cut back by 5 bases and J by 3 bases. The CDR3 covers 17 residues. Germline loops: CDR1 SGHNT, CDR2 YENEEA. CDR3 residues: CASSHGGGRPREETQYF. CDR3 sequence (DNA): TGTGCCAGCAGCCACGGGGGGGGCCGACCCAGGGAAGAGACCCAGTACTTC.

The gene calls are TRBV5-1 and TRBJ1-1; possibly TRBD1 for D (5 bases). CDR3 length equals 13 residues. The germline V gene encodes CDR1 SGHRS and CDR2 YFSETQ. Trimming stripped 5 bases from V and 1 base from J, with 9 bases between. The CDR3: CASRKQGNTEAFF. The CDR3 DNA reads as TGCGCCAGCAGGAAGCAGGGGAACACTGAAGCTTTCTTT. Drawing the rest from reference TRBV5-1 and TRBJ1-1, the complete variable domain is KAGVTQTPRYLIKTRGQQVTLSCSPISGHRSVSWYQQTPGQGLQFLFEYFSETQRNKGNFPGRFSGRQFSNSRSEMNVSTLELGDSALYLCASRKQGNTEAFFGQGTRLTVV.

In this sample, this clonotype turned up a few times. V usage is TRBV3-1 and J usage is TRBJ1-2; D is unclear. The germline V gene has CDR1 LGHDT and CDR2 YNNKEL (reference sequence). CDR3 length: 14 residues. V lost 4 bases and J lost 9, with 18 bases in between. The CDR3 sequence: CASSLSSDPRSYTF. CDR3 nucleotides: TGTGCCAGCAGCCTCAGTAGTGACCCGCGGAGCTACACCTTC.

This clonotype was seen more than once but under ten times. The V gene is TRBV12-3 or TRBV12-4, the J gene TRBJ2-1; 9 positions agree with TRBD2. The CDR3 length is 15 residues. Losses at the gene ends were 5 bases for V and 2 bases for J; bases not matched to a gene: 4. CDR3 loop: CASSAGTSPYNEQFF. DNA of the CDR3: TGTGCCAGCAGTGCGGGGACTAGCCCCTACAATGAGCAGTTCTTC.

The chain uses TRBV19 and TRBJ1-6; weak D call: TRBD1 (5 bases). V shed 11 bases and J shed 8 bases, with 16 bases lying between them. Germline V gene sequence: CDR1 LNHDA, CDR2 SQIVND (reference sequence). The CDR3 consists of 13 residues. The CDR3 nucleotides are TGTGCCGTTGGCCGGACAACCTATTCACCCCTCCACTTT. It codes for CAVGRTTYSPLHF. Together with reference TRBV19 and TRBJ1-6, the CDR3 gives the full variable domain: DGGITQSPKYLFRKEGQNVTLSCEQNLNHDAMYWYRQDPGQGLRLIYYSQIVNDFQKGDIAEGYSVSREKKESFPLTVTSAQKNPTAFYLCAVGRTTYSPLHFGNGTRLTVT.

CDR3: CSVWTGGRGTEAFF. CDR3 DNA: TGCAGCGTTTGGACAGGGGGCAGGGGCACTGAAGCTTTCTTT. The chain has TRBV29-1 and TRBJ1-1, with 11 bases matching TRBD1. Germline trimming cut 5 bases from V and 4 bases from J; bases unmatched to any gene: 6. The CDR3 consists of 14 residues. CDR1 SQVTM and CDR2 ANQGSEA come from the germline V gene.

This clonotype occurred a few times. The chain combines TRBV12-3 or TRBV12-4 with TRBJ2-1; the D gene is possibly TRBD1 (5 bases). V was trimmed by 3 bases and J by 7 bases, leaving 10 bases between them. The length of the CDR3 is 13 residues. CDR3 sequence: CASSFPGNNEQFF. CDR3 in DNA: TGTGCCAGCAGTTTTCCAGGGAATAATGAGCAGTTCTTC.

This clonotype was recorded a few times. V usage is TRBV4-2 and J usage is TRBJ1-6, with no clear D. The CDR3 contains 14 residues. Trimming stripped 4 bases from V and 9 bases from J, with 13 bases between. Looked up from germline, CDR1 is LGHNA and CDR2 is YNFKEQ. The CDR3 DNA follows: TGTGCCAGCAGCCCTATCTTGGGTTCTTCACCCCTCCACTTT. The encoded protein is CASSPILGSSPLHF.

The CDR3 DNA follows: TGTGCCTGGAGGGGACAGACGAGCTCCTACAATGAGCAGTTCTTC. Translated: CAWRGQTSSYNEQFF. The chain uses TRBV30 and TRBJ2-1; 7 bases fit TRBD1. Per the germline V gene, CDR1 is GTSNPN and CDR2 is SVGIG (reference sequence). This CDR3 is 15 amino acids long. Germline trimming cut 3 bases from V and 0 bases from J; bases unmatched to any gene: 5.

This clonotype has a count of ten or more. The V gene is TRBV7-9, the J gene TRBJ2-1; D perhaps matches TRBD2 (5 bases). CDR1 is SEHNR, CDR2 FQNEAQ, per germline (reference sequence). Trimming stripped 5 bases from V and 8 bases from J, with 10 bases between. The CDR3 is 12 amino acids. This chain's CDR3 is CASSRSGDEQFF. DNA of the CDR3: TGTGCCAGCAGCCGCTCCGGGGATGAGCAGTTCTTC.

The V and J genes are TRBV29-1 and TRBJ1-2, with D unclear. Looked up from germline, CDR1 is SQVTM and CDR2 is ANQGSEA. CDR3 length: 14 amino acids. Trimming removed 4 bases from V and 4 bases from J, with 16 bases in between. The CDR3 DNA reads TGCAGCGTTGCGCCGGGGTCGGTAGGCTATGGCTACACCTTC. Encoded protein: CSVAPGSVGYGYTF.

This clonotype was seen only a few times. Here the CDR3 reads CAISVTSLNEQFF. In DNA, the CDR3 is TGTGCCATCAGTGTTACTAGCCTCAATGAGCAGTTCTTC. The rearrangement joins TRBV10-3 to TRBJ2-1; TRBD2 is a possible D gene (6 bases). The V gene lost 4 bases and the J gene lost 6 bases, with 10 bases spanning the gap. The CDR3 is 13 residues long. Germline values: CDR1 ENHRY, CDR2 SYGVKD.

This clonotype was picked up a small number of times. This chain uses TRBV30 with TRBJ2-3; D gene uncertain. Germline CDR1 and CDR2: GTSNPN and SVGIG (reference sequence). Trimming shortened V by 1 base and J by 0 bases, and 11 bases separated the two germline ends. CDR3 length: 15 amino acids. The CDR3 sequence is CAWSGKRASTDTQYF. CDR3 nucleotide sequence: TGTGCCTGGAGTGGTAAGCGAGCTAGCACAGATACGCAGTATTTT.

This clonotype was counted between two and nine times. The genes are TRBV2 and TRBJ2-7; tentatively, D is TRBD2 (6 bases). The CDR3 length is 14 residues. The V gene's germline CDR1 is SNHLY and CDR2 FYNNEI. V was clipped by 3 bases and J by 4 bases, with 13 bases between them. The CDR3 sequence is CASSDQAGRYEQYF. CDR3 sequence (DNA): TGTGCCAGCAGTGATCAGGCGGGGAGGTACGAGCAGTACTTC.

V usage is TRBV5-6 and J usage is TRBJ2-7; TRBD1 aligns across 9 bases. Germline CDR1 reads SGHDT; CDR2 reads YYEEEE. The CDR3 spans 14 residues. V lost 1 base to trimming and J lost 9 bases; unmatched junction nucleotides: 8. CDR3: CASSLWDRVFWQYF. The CDR3 DNA reads as TGTGCCAGCAGCTTGTGGGACAGGGTTTTCTGGCAGTACTTC.

This clonotype was detected only a few times. This rearrangement joins TRBV20-1 to TRBJ1-1; maybe TRBD1 (5 bases). V was cut by 8 bases and J by 1 base, with 11 bases left in between. The CDR3 length is 12 residues. Per germline, CDR1 DFQATT and CDR2 SNEGSKA (reference sequence). The CDR3, as DNA: TGCAGTCCGGCGCAGGGGAACACTGAAGCTTTCTTT. Its protein product is CSPAQGNTEAFF.

The rearrangement links TRBV15 to TRBJ1-5; D gene ambiguous. The CDR3 is 13 amino acids. Germline V gene sequence: CDR1 LNHNV, CDR2 YYDKDF (reference sequence). The germline V and J ends were trimmed by 1 base and 4 bases, with 5 bases remaining between them. CDR3 coding DNA: TGTGCCACCAGCAGAGGAAGAAATCAGCCCCAGCATTTT. Protein: CATSRGRNQPQHF.

The chain uses TRBV5-1 and TRBJ2-1; 12 bases match TRBD2. The germline gives CDR1 SGHRS, CDR2 YFSETQ. The CDR3 is 21 amino acids. J gave up 0 bases and V 3 bases, and 16 bases lay outside the gene matches. The CDR3 coding sequence is TGCGCCAGCAGCTCGCCCCGACTAGCGGGAGAATATGCGGGCTCCTACAATGAGCAGTTCTTC. Translated, it gives CASSSPRLAGEYAGSYNEQFF. Full variable domain (outside the CDR3, taken from reference TRBV5-1 and TRBJ2-1): KAGVTQTPRYLIKTRGQQVTLSCSPISGHRSVSWYQQTPGQGLQFLFEYFSETQRNKGNFPGRFSGRQFSNSRSEMNVSTLELGDSALYLCASSSPRLAGEYAGSYNEQFFGPGTRLTVL.

The chain recombines TRBV6-6 with TRBJ2-5; D perhaps matches TRBD1 (6 bases). The CDR3 length is 14 residues. CDR1 is MNHNY and CDR2 is SVGAGI in the germline V gene (reference sequence). V was shortened by 5 bases and J by 3 bases, with 13 bases between the two germline ends. The CDR3 bases are TGTGCCAGCAGTACTAAGACAGGAAAAGAGACCCAGTACTTC. It codes for CASSTKTGKETQYF.

The chain uses TRBV29-1 and TRBJ2-3; D ambiguous. The germline V and J ends were trimmed by 6 bases and 1 base, with 8 bases remaining between them. The CDR3 contains 12 residues. The germline gives CDR1 SQVTM, CDR2 ANQGSEA. The CDR3 protein is CSVIPRTDTQYF. CDR3 nucleotide sequence: TGCAGCGTGATCCCCCGCACAGATACGCAGTATTTT.

This clonotype was seen a few times. The V and J genes are TRBV24-1 and TRBJ2-3; 9 nucleotides align to TRBD2. V was pared by 1 base and J by 6 bases, with 13 bases of the junction left unmatched. Germline V lookup: CDR1 KGHDR, CDR2 SFDVKD. This CDR3 comprises 18 residues. CDR3 loop: CATSDFTSGWGSGDTQYF. CDR3 sequence (DNA): TGTGCCACCAGTGATTTTACTAGCGGGTGGGGTTCGGGGGATACGCAGTATTTT.

The chain's CDR3 is CASSEGTEAYEQYF. Here the CDR3 DNA reads TGTGCCAGCTCAGAGGGGACGGAAGCCTACGAGCAGTACTTC. The V gene is TRBV7-9, the J gene TRBJ2-7; perhaps D is TRBD1 or TRBD2 (5 bases each). From germline, CDR1 is SEHNR and CDR2 FQNEAQ (reference sequence). The CDR3 is 14 residues long. Trimming took off 8 bases at V and 2 bases at J, with 16 bases between the two ends. The full variable domain, in which reference TRBV7-9 and TRBJ2-7 provide the parts outside the CDR3, is DTGVSQNPRHKITKRGQNVTFRCDPISEHNRLYWYRQTLGQGPEFLTYFQNEAQLEKSRLLSDRFSAERPKGSFSTLEIQRTEQGDSAMYLCASSEGTEAYEQYFGPGTRLTVT.

The rearrangement uses TRBV12-3 or TRBV12-4 and TRBJ2-5; 15 nucleotides line up with TRBD2. The CDR3 has 15 residues. With V trimmed by 6 bases and J by 5 bases, 4 bases remained unmatched. CDR3 sequence (DNA): TGTGCCAGCAGCGGACTAGCGGGGGGGCGGGAGACCCAGTACTTC. Translating gives CASSGLAGGRETQYF.